The 27 T cell receptor beta chains below all came from one sample that was sequenced in a study of blood T cell repertoires in COVID-19. Data came from immunoSEQ multiplex PCR; TCRdb stores just in-frame clones and leaves some out. This table has under 250,000 clones, about four fifths appearing once. Sequencing was carried out using peripheral blood. The receptors come from a woman of 80 years or more with acute or convalescent COVID-19.

This clone is a singleton in its sample. This chain joins TRBV7-2 and TRBJ1-6; D unclear. Between the trimmed V and J ends, which lost 1 base and 2 bases, there was a span of 12 bases. The germline CDR1 and CDR2 sequences are SGHTA and FQGNSA. The CDR3 loop spans 17 amino acids. The CDR3 nucleotides are TGTGCCAGCAGCTTAGTTGTGGGCCCTACCTATAATTCACCCCTCCACTTT. Translating gives CASSLVVGPTYNSPLHF.

This clone appeared a few times. The junction shows a germline mismatch at one end, possibly a read error. The chain links TRBV19 to TRBJ1-1; no clear D gene. This CDR3 is built from 15 residues. Germline loops: CDR1 LNHDA, CDR2 SQIVND (reference sequence). CDR3 in DNA: TGTGCCAGCTCGGAGAGGAGGACGGTGAACTCTGAAGCTTTCTTT. Amino acid sequence: CASSERRTVNSEAFF.

Worth noting for this clone: This sample also contains other DNA sequences that code for the same CDR3. The chain has TRBV3-1 (or the pseudogene TRBV3-2) and TRBJ2-7; D uncertain. Germline loops: CDR1 LGHDT, CDR2 YNNKEL (reference sequence). The CDR3 loop spans 11 amino acids. Trimming left V 1 base short and J 5 bases short, with 3 bases between. The CDR3: CASSQVNEQYF. CDR3 bases: TGTGCCAGCAGCCAAGTTAACGAGCAGTACTTC.

The count of this clone is one. This chain joins TRBV19 and TRBJ2-1; TRBD1 agrees at 10 bases. There are 15 residues in the CDR3. Germline trimming cut 5 bases from V and 5 bases from J; bases unmatched to any gene: 6. The germline CDR1 and CDR2 sequences are LNHDA and SQIVND (reference sequence). CDR3 region: CASSFRDRGHNEQFF. CDR3 nucleotide sequence: TGTGCCAGTAGTTTCCGGGACAGGGGTCACAATGAGCAGTTCTTC.

This chain links TRBV4-3 with TRBJ1-4; TRBD1 is a possible D gene (6 bases). Germline values: CDR1 LGHNA, CDR2 YSLEER. The CDR3 contains 17 residues. V lost 1 base and J 0 bases, leaving 12 bases between the germline ends. This CDR3 is CASSQVGQFATNEKLFF. In DNA, the CDR3 is TGCGCCAGCAGCCAAGTCGGACAGTTTGCAACTAATGAAAAACTGTTTTTT.

The gene calls are TRBV25-1 and TRBJ1-4; tentatively, D is TRBD1 (6 bases). Between the trimmed V and J ends, which lost 8 bases and 5 bases, there was a span of 18 bases. Germline CDR1 reads MGHDK; CDR2 reads SYGVNS. The CDR3 consists of 15 residues. The chain's CDR3 is CASQAGANQNEKLFF. CDR3 nucleotide sequence: TGTGCCAGCCAGGCAGGGGCGAACCAAAATGAAAAACTGTTTTTT.

The gene calls are TRBV24-1 and TRBJ2-1; 10 bases fit TRBD2. The CDR3 contains 17 residues. With 2 bases clipped from V and 6 bases from J, the junction kept 9 bases outside the gene matches. Germline values: CDR1 KGHDR, CDR2 SFDVKD. CDR3 in amino acids: CATSDSSTSGVFNEQFF. The CDR3 DNA follows: TGTGCCACCAGTGATTCGTCTACTAGCGGGGTCTTCAATGAGCAGTTCTTC.

The CDR3 loop reads CASSLDAREETQYF. Here the CDR3 DNA reads TGTGCCAGCAGCTTAGATGCCAGGGAAGAGACCCAGTACTTC. The gene calls are TRBV11-2 and TRBJ2-5; maybe TRBD1 (5 bases). The CDR3 is 14 residues long. Germline CDR1 is SGHAT and CDR2 is FQNNGV. V lost 0 bases and J 3 bases, leaving 8 bases between the germline ends.

The rearrangement joins TRBV2 to TRBJ1-5; maybe TRBD1 (5 bases). Between the trimmed V and J ends, which lost 5 bases and 4 bases, there was a span of 15 bases. Germline values: CDR1 SNHLY, CDR2 FYNNEI. This CDR3 is built from 15 residues. Here the CDR3 DNA reads TGTGCCAGCAGTAGGATATCAGGGTCTAATCAGCCCCAGCATTTT. This codes for CASSRISGSNQPQHF.

This rearrangement joins TRBV4-1 to TRBJ2-3, with D perhaps matching TRBD2 (5 bases). CDR1 MGHRA and CDR2 YSYEKL come from the germline V gene. The CDR3 length is 16 residues. With 1 base removed from V and 0 bases from J, the gap between germline ends came to 11 bases. CDR3: CASSQGLASSTDTQYF. Written as DNA, the CDR3 is TGCGCCAGCAGCCAAGGTCTAGCTTCTAGCACAGATACGCAGTATTTT.

The chain uses TRBV5-6 and TRBJ2-2; D gene uncertain. Trimming removed 4 bases from V and 5 bases from J, with 9 bases in between. CDR1 is SGHDT, CDR2 YYEEEE, per germline. The CDR3 is 13 residues long. The CDR3 DNA follows: TGTGCCAGCAGCCTCGCTATTACCGGGGAGCTGTTTTTT. It is translated as CASSLAITGELFF.

V and J are TRBV28 and TRBJ1-1; 8 bases line up with TRBD1. The germline V gene encodes CDR1 MDHEN and CDR2 SYDVKM. The CDR3 extends over 16 amino acids. V lost 7 bases, J lost 7 bases, and 17 bases stayed unmatched. CDR3 nucleotide sequence: TGTGCCAGCACCCCACCGGCAGGGGGCCCGACCATTGAAGCTTTCTTT. It specifies CASTPPAGGPTIEAFF. Full variable domain (rest looked up from reference TRBV28 and TRBJ1-1): DVKVTQSSRYLVKRTGEKVFLECVQDMDHENMFWYRQDPGLGLRLIYFSYDVKMKEKGDIPEGYSVSREKKERFSLILESASTNQTSMYLCASTPPAGGPTIEAFFGQGTRLTVV.

This chain joins TRBV10-3 and TRBJ1-1; D gene ambiguous. Germline assignment: CDR1 ENHRY and CDR2 SYGVKD. The CDR3 covers 13 residues. Trimming cost V 7 bases and J 5 bases, with 14 bases left between them. The CDR3 is CAIIPSGGTEAFF. Written as DNA, the CDR3 is TGTGCCATCATCCCTTCGGGAGGGACTGAAGCTTTCTTT.

This rearrangement joins TRBV28 to TRBJ2-2; 8 bases agree with TRBD1. The CDR3 is 18 residues long. CDR1 and CDR2 from the germline V gene are MDHEN and SYDVKM. Trimming took 4 bases from V and 6 from J; bases not matched to a gene: 16. CDR3 in amino acids: CASSSYDRGRIAAGELFF. The CDR3 nucleotides read TGTGCCAGCAGTTCATACGACAGGGGTCGAATAGCGGCCGGGGAGCTGTTTTTT.

This chain uses TRBV5-7 with TRBJ1-5, with no clear D. TRBV5-7 is an ORF, with its function uncertain. CDR3 size: 15 residues. Trimming cost V 5 bases and J 2 bases, with 14 bases left between them. DNA for the CDR3: TGTGCCAGCAGGCCCCCCGGCGGGGGCAATCAGCCCCAGCATTTT. It specifies CASRPPGGGNQPQHF.

This rearrangement joins TRBV4-2 to TRBJ1-3, with a possible D match to TRBD1 (6 bases). CDR1 is LGHNA and CDR2 is YNFKEQ in the germline V gene. The CDR3 sequence is 14 residues long. Trimming removed 0 bases at V and 6 bases at J, with 9 bases between. The DNA of the CDR3 is TGTGCCAGCAGCCAAGACCAGGGGAAAAACACCATATATTTT. This gives the protein CASSQDQGKNTIYF.

Comments on this clone: This same CDR3 is encoded by further DNA sequences in the sample. V is TRBV9 and J is TRBJ2-1, with TRBD2 identical over 7 bases. CDR1 and CDR2 from the germline V gene are SGDLS and YYNGEE. The CDR3 is made up of 14 amino acids. The ends lost 0 bases at V and 7 bases at J; junction bases unmatched: 4. CDR3 protein: CASSVVGRGNEQFF. The CDR3 DNA reads TGTGCCAGCAGCGTAGTTGGGCGGGGGAATGAGCAGTTCTTC. The entire variable domain, with the rest obtained from reference TRBV9 and TRBJ2-1, is as follows: DSGVTQTPKHLITATGQRVTLRCSPRSGDLSVYWYQQSLDQGLQFLIQYYNGEERAKGNILERFSAQQFPDLHSELNLSSLELGDSALYFCASSVVGRGNEQFFGPGTRLTVL.

The chain carries TRBV7-9 and TRBJ2-2; 9 positions match TRBD1. CDR3 length equals 16 residues. From germline, CDR1 is SEHNR and CDR2 FQNEAQ (reference sequence). Unmatched junction bases numbered 7, after V lost 3 bases and J lost 5 bases. CDR3 in DNA: TGTGCCAGCAGCTTCTCACAGGGGGCAAGGACCGGGGAGCTGTTTTTT. It translates to CASSFSQGARTGELFF. The entire variable domain, with the rest obtained from reference TRBV7-9 and TRBJ2-2, is as follows: DTGVSQNPRHKITKRGQNVTFRCDPISEHNRLYWYRQTLGQGPEFLTYFQNEAQLEKSRLLSDRFSAERPKGSFSTLEIQRTEQGDSAMYLCASSFSQGARTGELFFGEGSRLTVL.

The genes are TRBV28 and TRBJ2-7, with D unclear. The CDR3 has 15 residues. Trimming left V 7 bases short and J 6 bases short, with 22 bases between. CDR1 is MDHEN and CDR2 is SYDVKM in the germline V gene. CDR3 bases: TGTGCCAGCACCCCAGTACCGTTTGATTCGGGCGAGCAGTACTTC. It specifies CASTPVPFDSGEQYF.

V is TRBV18 and J is TRBJ2-1; 9 nucleotides align to TRBD1. This CDR3 is 13 amino acids long. CDR1 and CDR2 (germline): KGHSH, LQKENI. The trim removed 7 bases at V and 9 bases at J, leaving 7 bases unmatched. The CDR3 loop reads CASLLTGGGEQFF. CDR3 nucleotide sequence: TGTGCCAGCTTACTGACAGGGGGTGGTGAGCAGTTCTTC. The full variable domain, rest sourced from reference TRBV18 and TRBJ2-1, is NAGVMQNPRHLVRRRGQEARLRCSPMKGHSHVYWYRQLPEEGLKFMVYLQKENIIDESGMPKERFSAEFPKEGPSILRIQQVVRGDSAAYFCASLLTGGGEQFFGPGTRLTVL.

CDR3 coding DNA: TGCGCCAGCAGCCGACAGGGCGATAGCAATCAGCCCCAGCATTTT. Its protein product is CASSRQGDSNQPQHF. The rearrangement joins TRBV5-1 to TRBJ1-5; the match to TRBD1 covers 7 bases. The V gene end was trimmed by 4 bases and the J gene end by 0 bases; junction bases not matched to a gene: 4. Per germline, CDR1 SGHRS and CDR2 YFSETQ. The CDR3 has 15 amino acids.

The genes are TRBV5-8 and TRBJ1-6; 8 nucleotides agree with TRBD1. J was trimmed by 6 bases and V by 0 bases; bases with no gene match: 2. The length of the CDR3 is 15 residues. CDR1 and CDR2 (germline): SGHTS, YDEGEE. CDR3 protein: CASSLVRGRNSPLHF. In DNA form, the CDR3 reads TGTGCCAGCAGCTTGGTCAGGGGGCGTAATTCACCCCTCCACTTT. Drawing the rest from reference TRBV5-8 and TRBJ1-6, the complete variable domain is EAGVTQSPTHLIKTRGQQATLRCSPISGHTSVYWYQQALGLGLQFLLWYDEGEERNRGNFPPRFSGRQFPNYSSELNVNALELEDSALYLCASSLVRGRNSPLHFGNGTRLTVT.

This clone was counted only a few times. The chain uses TRBV4-1 and TRBJ1-2; D is undetermined. V lost 4 bases and J lost 3, with 12 bases in between. This CDR3 comprises 14 residues. CDR1 and CDR2 (germline): MGHRA, YSYEKL. CDR3 bases: TGCGCCAGCAGCCCGAGTCTGGGAGACTATGGCTACACCTTC. This codes for CASSPSLGDYGYTF.

This clone appeared once. The genes are TRBV6-2 or TRBV6-3 and TRBJ2-7; D is ambiguous. The germline V gene encodes CDR1 MNHEY and CDR2 SVGEGT. This CDR3 has 11 residues. Trimming pared 6 bases from V and 3 bases from J, leaving 6 bases between. CDR3 bases: TGTGCCAGCAGCCTACACTACGAGCAGTACTTC. This encodes CASSLHYEQYF.

CDR3 coding DNA: TGTGCCAGTAGTCCCAGCGCGGGACAGCTCCTAAGGATGGGCTACACCTTC. Residues: CASSPSAGQLLRMGYTF. The V call is TRBV19, the J call TRBJ1-2, with 7 positions matching TRBD1. The ends lost 5 bases at V and 8 bases at J; junction bases unmatched: 20. The CDR3 has 17 residues. Germline loops: CDR1 LNHDA, CDR2 SQIVND (reference sequence).

Regarding this clone: At one end, the junction sequence differs from germline, possibly due to a read error. This chain links TRBV19 with TRBJ2-5, with TRBD2 identical over 12 bases. The germline V gene has CDR1 LNHDA and CDR2 SQIVND (reference sequence). The CDR3 contains 14 residues. CDR3 in amino acids: CASSIDASGGGTNF. The CDR3 DNA follows: TGTGCCAGTAGTATAGACGCTAGCGGGGGGGGGACGAACTTC.

The V and J genes are TRBV6-6 and TRBJ2-7; 9 positions agree with TRBD1. Trimming at V came to 4 bases and at J to 3 bases, leaving 4 bases not matched to a gene. Germline CDR1 reads MNHNY; CDR2 reads SVGAGI (reference sequence). This CDR3 has 14 residues. The CDR3 is CASSSGTGLYEQYF. Written as DNA, the CDR3 is TGTGCCAGCAGTTCCGGGACAGGGCTCTACGAGCAGTACTTC.